The clone carrying this T cell receptor (beta chain) showed up many times. What it binds is not known. MiXCR, applied by TCRdb to the 5' RACE reads, yields one record per CDR3 protein. The sample has some 110,000 distinct CDR3 sequences, around 12% seen once. This CDR3 region has 13 residues. Trimming took off 6 bases at V and 8 bases at J, with 14 bases between the two ends. The data were obtained in a study of T-cell memory formation after mild COVID-19. Study context: TCR clustering was largely donor specific.

Study-wide results and caveats: Pre-infection memory contained some responding clones, which suggested that cross-reactive memory had joined. Later expanders leaned CD4+, whereas day 15 to 85 contracting clones were balanced CD4/CD8. Among contracting clones, CD4+ were mainly CM/EM and CD8+ enriched in EMRA.

The rearrangement joins TRBV12-3 or TRBV12-4 to TRBJ2-1; unclear D gene. The sample consisted of PBMCs or a T cell subset sorted from them (not recorded which). The sequence derives from an adult woman who had mild COVID-19 (a few samples of this study predate the infection). Cell type and time point are not known. This CDR3 reads CASSLGSGDEQFF. DNA of the CDR3: TGTGCCAGCAGCTTGGGGTCCGGCGATGAGCAGTTCTTC.